This entry concerns a single TCR beta chain. The antigen is not known. Germline V lookup: CDR1 MDHEN, CDR2 SYDVKM. The CDR3 is made up of 15 amino acids. With V trimmed by 4 bases and J by 0 bases, 3 bases remained unmatched. The sample belongs to a study of Tregs in tolerant kidney transplant recipients. Study findings and constraints: Donor-specific Treg expansion exceeded global Treg expansion in tolerant patients, suggesting antigen drive.

Repertoires were generated with immunoSEQ multiplex PCR, while TCRdb's copy carries only in-frame clones and drops some. This sample carries around 77,000 clones, roughly 98% of them seen once, and the ten largest clones take 0.55% to 0.6%. Unstimulated regulatory T cells (CD4+CD25+CD127-), CD4+CD25- non-regulatory cells, CD4 and CD8 cells were FACS-sorted from thawed PBMCs. This clonotype was obtained from a human donor who received a combined kidney and bone marrow transplant. The chain employs TRBV28 and TRBJ1-1, with TRBD1 matching over 9 bases. Source: CD4+ T cells from blood, taken before the transplant. CDR3 in amino acids: CASSYGTGLNTEAFF. In nucleotides, the CDR3 is TGTGCCAGCAGTTATGGGACAGGGTTGAACACTGAAGCTTTCTTT.